The clone carrying this TCR beta chain was seen a handful of times. The antigen is undetermined. A read error may be the cause here, since a much bigger clone is one base away. Multiplex PCR relied on 32 V and 13 J primers to amplify TCR beta CDR3. One entry per CDR3 protein results from TCRdb running MiXCR on the multiplex PCR reads. This table has 10,000 to 13,000 distinct CDR3 sequences, approximately 29% appearing once. This specimen belongs to a study of immune heterogeneity within non-small cell lung tumors. Study-wide findings and caveats: While identical dominant CDR3 beta clonotypes recurred across tumor sites within a patient, high-frequency clones unique to individual sites also appeared. Largely different high-frequency T-cell receptor beta clonotypes were found between individual patients.

Template came from bulk tumor genomic DNA, at roughly 600 ng per sample. From each primary tumor, several far-apart biopsies were obtained during surgery. With untreated, newly diagnosed non-small cell lung cancer, the patients went on to undergo curative surgery. Donors comprised surgical patients with newly diagnosed non-small cell lung cancer, operated on with curative intent. The CDR3 covers 11 residues. Germline values: CDR1 SGHVS, CDR2 FQNEAQ. The ends lost 6 bases at V and 12 bases at J; junction bases unmatched: 5. This TCR was recovered from a woman aged 50 to 60 with non-small cell lung cancer. The chain joins TRBV7-8 to TRBJ1-1, with 9 nucleotides matching TRBD1. What was sequenced was lung tumor tissue. The CDR3 reads CASRQQGATFF. CDR3 DNA sequence: TGTGCCAGCAGACAACAGGGGGCCACTTTCTTT.